One and the same sample provided the 31 T cell receptor beta chains below, sequenced in a study of CD8 T cells in Susac syndrome. The authors reverse transcribed roughly 0.45 to 1 ug RNA with random hexamers. MiXCR, applied by TCRdb to the immunoSEQ multiplex PCR reads, yields one record per CDR3 protein. The sample lists 120,000 or so distinct CDR3 sequences, around 95% occurring once. Sequenced: CD8+ T cells from PBMCs. Receptors originate from a human donor with Susac syndrome.

V usage is TRBV7-8 and J usage is TRBJ1-1; no firm D call. The CDR3 is 15 residues long. The V gene lost 5 bases and the J gene lost 1 base, with 14 bases spanning the gap. Germline-derived CDR1 and CDR2 are SGHVS and FQNEAQ. The CDR3 nucleotides are TGTGCCAGCAGCCCTCGTGAAGCCGCGAACACTGAAGCTTTCTTT. Translated, it gives CASSPREAANTEAFF.

The genes are TRBV4-1 and TRBJ2-7; TRBD2 matches at 13 bases. Trimming took 2 bases from V and 10 from J; bases not matched to a gene: 5. The V gene's germline CDR1 is MGHRA and CDR2 YSYEKL. This CDR3 region has 14 residues. Here the CDR3 reads CASSQSLAGGPQYF. The DNA for the CDR3 is TGCGCCAGCAGCCAATCACTAGCGGGAGGGCCTCAGTACTTC.

The genes are TRBV5-5 and TRBJ1-2, with TRBD1 matching 9 bases. The V segment lost 0 bases and the J segment 6 bases; nucleotides outside the gene matches: 3. Germline-derived CDR1 and CDR2 are SGHKS and YYEKEE (reference sequence). This CDR3 has 14 amino acids. DNA of the CDR3: TGTGCCAGCAGCTTGGTGGACAGGGGCGATGGCTACACCTTC. It specifies CASSLVDRGDGYTF.

The J gene is TRBJ2-2, the V gene TRBV4-1; perhaps TRBD1 as D (5 bases). Germline V gene data show CDR1 as MGHRA and CDR2 as YSYEKL. The CDR3 covers 15 residues. Between the trimmed V and J ends, which lost 3 bases and 1 base, there was a span of 9 bases. CDR3 in DNA: TGCGCCAGCAGCCACATGGGGCAGAACACCGGGGAGCTGTTTTTT. This translates into CASSHMGQNTGELFF.

V gene TRBV15 combines with J gene TRBJ2-7; 10 bases match TRBD2. With 8 bases clipped from V and 1 base from J, the junction kept 2 bases outside the gene matches. The length of the CDR3 is 13 residues. CDR1 and CDR2 (germline): LNHNV, YYDKDF (reference sequence). The CDR3 DNA follows: TGTGCCACCCGGACTAGCGGATCCTACGAGCAGTACTTC. This encodes CATRTSGSYEQYF.

The chain recombines TRBV12-3 or TRBV12-4 with TRBJ1-2, with D unresolved. CDR3 size: 14 residues. V gave up 3 bases and J gave up 0 bases, with 8 bases separating them. CDR3 protein: CASSFGSANYGYTF. CDR3 DNA: TGTGCCAGCAGTTTTGGGTCCGCTAACTATGGCTACACCTTC.

The genes are TRBV11-1 and TRBJ2-7; TRBD1 is a possible D gene (5 bases). CDR3 length: 14 residues. Between the trimmed V and J ends, which lost 4 bases and 2 bases, there was a span of 12 bases. Germline-derived CDR1 and CDR2 are SGHAT and FQDESV (reference sequence). DNA for the CDR3: TGTGCCAGCAGCTGGTATACAGGAACCTACGAGCAGTACTTC. Translated: CASSWYTGTYEQYF.

This clonotype was counted once. V gene TRBV5-6 combines with J gene TRBJ2-1; possibly TRBD1 for D (5 bases). Germline V lookup: CDR1 SGHDT, CDR2 YYEEEE. CDR3 length: 14 amino acids. V was clipped by 0 bases and J by 4 bases, with 8 bases between them. CDR3 amino acids: CASSLVQGYNEQFF. CDR3 coding DNA: TGTGCCAGCAGCTTGGTGCAGGGATACAATGAGCAGTTCTTC.

This chain connects TRBV27 to TRBJ2-1; 7 bases map to TRBD2. CDR1 is MNHEY, CDR2 SMNVEV, per germline (reference sequence). The CDR3 sequence is 17 residues long. V lost 7 bases and J lost 5; bases outside the gene matches: 17. The CDR3: CASTKARASGLDNEQFF. For the CDR3, the DNA is TGTGCCAGCACCAAAGCCAGGGCTAGCGGTTTGGACAATGAGCAGTTCTTC.

This chain uses TRBV15 with TRBJ2-3, with D possibly being TRBD2 (5 bases). The CDR3 extends over 16 amino acids. Per germline, CDR1 LNHNV and CDR2 YYDKDF (reference sequence). V shed 1 base and J shed 0 bases, with 11 bases lying between them. The CDR3 here is CATSRVRGFSTDTQYF. The CDR3 bases are TGTGCCACCAGCAGAGTACGCGGGTTTAGCACAGATACGCAGTATTTT.

The CDR3 sequence: CASSALGSSGNTIYF. The DNA for the CDR3 is TGTGCCAGCTCCGCCTTAGGGAGCTCTGGAAACACCATATATTTT. V gene TRBV12-3 or TRBV12-4 combines with J gene TRBJ1-3; no reliable D call. V shed 8 bases and J shed 0 bases, with 14 bases lying between them. The CDR3 extends over 15 amino acids.

This sequence joins TRBV7-9 and TRBJ2-7; tentatively, D is TRBD2 (6 bases). The germline V and J ends were trimmed by 4 bases and 3 bases, with 13 bases remaining between them. Per germline, CDR1 SEHNR and CDR2 FQNEAQ (reference sequence). CDR3 length equals 14 residues. The CDR3 nucleotides read TGTGCCAGCAGCTCCGGAGGGCGAGGCTACGAGCAGTACTTC. Amino acid sequence: CASSSGGRGYEQYF.

The CDR3: CASSGHPGVTGELFF. CDR3 DNA: TGCGCCAGCAGTGGACACCCAGGAGTCACCGGGGAGCTGTTTTTT. The chain employs TRBV10-2 and TRBJ2-2; D uncertain. This CDR3 region has 15 residues. Trimming removed 4 bases from V and 4 bases from J, with 13 bases in between. Germline CDR1 WSHSY, CDR2 SAAADI.

This chain connects TRBV9 to TRBJ1-3; D unresolved. CDR1 and CDR2 from the germline V gene are SGDLS and YYNGEE. The V end lost 3 bases, the J end lost 1 base, and 8 bases lay between the germline ends. There are 14 residues in the CDR3. The CDR3: CASSGIASGNTIYF. The CDR3 DNA reads TGTGCCAGCAGCGGCATAGCTTCTGGAAACACCATATATTTT.

V usage is TRBV5-1 and J usage is TRBJ2-1; 10 bases match TRBD1. Trimming removed 0 bases from V and 7 bases from J; junction bases left unmatched: 4. CDR1 is SGHRS and CDR2 is YFSETQ in the germline V gene. CDR3 length: 15 amino acids. CDR3: CASSLATGGKNEQFF. The CDR3 region has the DNA TGCGCCAGCAGCTTGGCGACAGGGGGCAAAAATGAGCAGTTCTTC.

The gene calls are TRBV4-1 and TRBJ1-1; possible D gene TRBD1, 6 bases. CDR1 MGHRA and CDR2 YSYEKL come from the germline V gene. The CDR3 runs 15 residues. V dropped 0 bases and J dropped 5 bases, with 13 bases sitting between them. The CDR3 coding sequence is TGCGCCAGCAGCCAAGATTTCCGCGACAGGACTGAAGCTTTCTTT. This gives the protein CASSQDFRDRTEAFF.

The chain couples TRBV7-3 to TRBJ2-3, with D tentatively TRBD2 (6 bases). Trimming pared 5 bases from V and 6 bases from J, leaving 12 bases between. Germline V gene lookup returns CDR1 SGHTA and CDR2 FQGTGA. The CDR3 is 13 residues long. The CDR3 loop is CASSQMGGDTQYF. CDR3 bases: TGTGCCAGCAGCCAAATGGGGGGTGATACGCAGTATTTT.

The gene calls are TRBV7-6 and TRBJ2-5; TRBD1 agrees at 11 bases. Germline V gene sequence: CDR1 SGHVS, CDR2 FNYEAQ. This CDR3 region has 16 residues. V gave up 1 base and J gave up 4 bases; unmatched junction bases: 5. The DNA for the CDR3 is TGTGCCAGCAGCTTAGGCCGGGACAGGGGGGGAGAGACCCAGTACTTC. Its translation: CASSLGRDRGGETQYF.

In this sample, this clonotype turned up once. This rearrangement joins TRBV12-5 to TRBJ2-1; D is unresolved. The CDR3 loop spans 15 amino acids. Germline assignment: CDR1 LGHNT and CDR2 FRNRAP. V was trimmed by 5 bases and J by 2 bases, leaving 13 bases between them. This chain's CDR3 is CASGPRRATYNEQFF. CDR3 DNA: TGTGCTAGTGGTCCCCGAAGGGCAACCTACAATGAGCAGTTCTTC.

The genes are TRBV9 and TRBJ1-2; 7 positions match TRBD1. Germline CDR1 reads SGDLS; CDR2 reads YYNGEE. The CDR3 covers 13 residues. The junction had 1 base not matched to a gene; V was cut back by 0 bases and J by 5 bases. Here the CDR3 reads CASSVVRGYGYTF. CDR3 nucleotide sequence: TGTGCCAGCAGCGTAGTCAGGGGGTATGGCTACACCTTC.

This chain joins TRBV6-4 and TRBJ2-2; the D gene could be TRBD1 or TRBD2 (5 bases each). V dropped 2 bases and J dropped 3 bases, with 7 bases sitting between them. Per the germline V gene, CDR1 is MRHNA and CDR2 is SNTAGT. The CDR3 is made up of 14 amino acids. The CDR3 sequence is CASSDRGDTGELFF. CDR3 nucleotides: TGTGCCAGCAGTGACAGGGGAGACACCGGGGAGCTGTTTTTT.

The genes are TRBV20-1 and TRBJ1-1, with D possibly TRBD1 on 6 matching bases. V lost 6 bases to trimming and J lost 1 base, with 18 bases between them. The CDR3 has 15 residues. Germline V gene data show CDR1 as DFQATT and CDR2 as SNEGSKA (reference sequence). Here the CDR3 DNA reads TGCAGTGCCGAGGGGGGCAGACTTAAGAACACTGAAGCTTTCTTT. Protein: CSAEGGRLKNTEAFF.

This clonotype has only a few counts. V usage is TRBV19 and J usage is TRBJ2-7; the D gene is possibly TRBD2 (5 bases). Trimming removed 3 bases at V and 3 bases at J, with 6 bases between. CDR3 length equals 12 residues. Germline CDR1 and CDR2: LNHDA and SQIVND (reference sequence). The CDR3 DNA sequence: TGTGCCAGTAGTATCCGGGGCTACGAGCAGTACTTC. This translates into CASSIRGYEQYF.

This sequence joins TRBV20-1 and TRBJ1-1, with TRBD1 matching 8 bases. With 5 bases clipped from V and 2 bases from J, the junction kept 7 bases outside the gene matches. The CDR3 is 14 residues long. The germline CDR1 and CDR2 sequences are DFQATT and SNEGSKA (reference sequence). The CDR3 here is CSAPWTGTNTEAFF. The CDR3 coding sequence is TGCAGTGCTCCTTGGACAGGGACAAACACTGAAGCTTTCTTT.

The V call is TRBV9, the J call TRBJ2-1; D is unresolved. This CDR3 has 11 residues. V lost 4 bases, J lost 5 bases, and 4 bases lay in between. Germline V gene data show CDR1 as SGDLS and CDR2 as YYNGEE. In nucleotides, the CDR3 is TGTGCCAGCAGCAGCGACAATGAGCAGTTCTTC. Translated, it gives CASSSDNEQFF.

The chain uses TRBV18 and TRBJ1-1; D uncertain. The CDR3 loop spans 15 amino acids. V shed 3 bases and J shed 0 bases, with 11 bases lying between them. The germline gives CDR1 KGHSH, CDR2 LQKENI. CDR3 loop: CASSPPQRMNTEAFF. Here the CDR3 DNA reads TGTGCCAGCTCACCCCCACAGCGGATGAACACTGAAGCTTTCTTT.

The rearrangement links TRBV27 to TRBJ1-2; maybe TRBD1 (6 bases). This CDR3 region has 12 residues. The V gene lost 4 bases and the J gene lost 7 bases, with 10 bases spanning the gap. Looked up from germline, CDR1 is MNHEY and CDR2 is SMNVEV (reference sequence). The CDR3 nucleotides are TGTGCCAGCAGTTCATCGGGGGCTGGCTACACCTTC. It encodes CASSSSGAGYTF.

This chain joins TRBV3-1 and TRBJ1-5; D uncertain. This CDR3 region has 15 residues. V lost 4 bases and J lost 0, with 10 bases in between. Germline loops: CDR1 LGHDT, CDR2 YNNKEL (reference sequence). The DNA for the CDR3 is TGTGCCAGCAGCCCGACGGTAGATAGCAATCAGCCCCAGCATTTT. Its protein is CASSPTVDSNQPQHF.

For the CDR3, the DNA is TGTGCCTGGAGTGTTGGCGGGGCCAGCTACAATGAGCAGTTCTTC. This encodes CAWSVGGASYNEQFF. This chain uses TRBV30 with TRBJ2-1; D is possibly TRBD2 (6 bases). The CDR3 contains 15 residues. The germline V gene has CDR1 GTSNPN and CDR2 SVGIG (reference sequence). Trimming took 0 bases from V and 3 from J, leaving 12 bases between them.

The chain has TRBV29-1 and TRBJ1-2, with 9 bases fitting TRBD1. The CDR3 is made up of 13 amino acids. CDR1 SQVTM and CDR2 ANQGSEA come from the germline V gene. V dropped 1 base and J dropped 7; count of bases not matched to a gene: 4. The CDR3 sequence: CSVEVQGAIGYTF. The CDR3 DNA reads as TGCAGCGTTGAAGTACAGGGGGCGATTGGCTACACCTTC.

In DNA form, the CDR3 reads TGTGCCAGCACCGCGGGCAGCACTGGAAACACCATATATTTT. Its translation is CASTAGSTGNTIYF. The chain combines TRBV6-1 with TRBJ1-3; the D is unclear. CDR1 is MNHNS and CDR2 is SASEGT in the germline V gene. Trimming stripped 7 bases from V and 2 bases from J, with 12 bases between. This CDR3 comprises 14 residues.